This T cell receptor beta chain was recovered during a study of control samples from healthy donors and cancer patients. TCRdb's copy holds only in-frame clones and misses some; the assay was immunoSEQ multiplex PCR. This table holds about 150,000 clones, about 94% found once. The CDR3 consists of 15 residues. Germline-derived CDR1 and CDR2 are LNHDA and SQIVND (reference sequence). V was shortened by 3 bases and J by 5 bases, with 14 bases between the two germline ends. Material: PBMCs. This rearrangement joins TRBV19 to TRBJ2-1; D gene unclear. The TCR sequence derives from a man between 60 and 75 years old with colorectal cancer. The CDR3 coding sequence is TGTGCCAGTAGTATTCGCCCAAAACGGGACAATGAGCAGTTCTTC. As protein: CASSIRPKRDNEQFF.